This note documents a single TCR beta chain sequence. These data originate in a study of blood T cell repertoires in COVID-19. Study overall: Samples representing acute and convalescent COVID-19 were sourced from the United States, Italy and Spain. In each case, the material was cDNA or gDNA derived from T cells, B-cell-depleted T cells, or PBMCs.

CDR3 size: 15 residues. Germline V lookup: CDR1 SGHRS, CDR2 YFSETQ. Unmatched junction bases numbered 6, after V lost 1 base and J lost 8 bases. As processed by the authors: Estimation of nucleated cell counts was performed using reference gene primer amplification. Using immunoSEQ multiplex PCR, the repertoire was profiled, and TCRdb retains in-frame clones only, with some absent. V and J calls plus clone size are reproduced from that table; the DNA served to infer D and trimming. The table has about 62,000 clones, roughly 86% seen once. The rearrangement links TRBV5-1 to TRBJ1-4, with TRBD1 matching over 9 bases. The sequenced sample was peripheral blood. This sequence was found in a man in his 70s with acute or convalescent COVID-19. CDR3 sequence (DNA): TGCGCCAGCAGCTTGACAGGGGGCGCGGAAGAAAAACTGTTTTTT. It codes for CASSLTGGAEEKLFF.